The present T cell receptor (beta chain) was sequenced within a study of human T cells and chemical hapten exposure. Study in general: The scalp of each patient received a weekly diphenylcyclopropenone dose for the full approximately 26-week study. Points from the study as a whole: In the PT1 data, expanded TCR counts showed a positive correlation with patch test score.

The time point is: patch test 1, 2 weeks after DPC sensitization. Treatment defined: therapeutic diphenylcyclopropenone sensitization with weekly scalp DPC. As for this clonotype: The target antigen is unknown.

TCRdb redid the calling of the RACE reads with MiXCR, one entry per CDR3 protein. The sample lists 150,000 to 200,000 distinct CDR3 sequences, roughly 15% occurring once. This CDR3 comprises 12 residues. Germline loops: CDR1 DFQATT, CDR2 SNEGSKA (reference sequence). V lost 5 bases to trimming and J lost 1 base, with 8 bases between them. The chain recombines TRBV20-1 with TRBJ1-2; D unclear. This specimen consisted of whole blood, obtained in connection with sensitization to the hapten diphenylcyclopropenone (DPC). This clonotype was sampled from a woman aged 30 to 39 with alopecia areata. Some clones in this sample may be carry-over from other donors' samples. CDR3 nucleotide sequence: TGCAGTGCTCCATCCGTTAACTATGGCTACACCTTC. Its translation: CSAPSVNYGYTF.